Following are 2 T cell receptor beta chains from one sample sequenced in a study of long-term antiretroviral therapy in people with HIV. Runs used v3.0 of the immunoSEQ assay and were done at survey level. Libraries were prepared by immunoSEQ multiplex PCR; TCRdb keeps only in-frame clonotypes and omits some of them. The sample records fewer than 20,000 clones, roughly nine tenths being singletons. Sequenced material: unsorted PBMCs, taken 0.5 years after starting antiretroviral therapy. The receptors derive from a man between 40 and 49 years old with HIV.

The J gene is TRBJ1-5, the V gene TRBV19; D gene uncertain. In germline, CDR1 is LNHDA, CDR2 SQIVND (reference sequence). The CDR3 totals 19 residues. V lost 5 bases and J lost 0, with 23 bases in between. In DNA form, the CDR3 reads TGTGCCAGTAGTTCCCAAATCGAGATCTCTGACTATAGCAATCAGCCCCAGCATTTT. The encoded protein is CASSSQIEISDYSNQPQHF.

The chain employs TRBV10-3 and TRBJ1-2; 9 bases are a match to TRBD1. Trimming cost V 0 bases and J 7 bases; bases outside gene matches: 6. Germline loops: CDR1 ENHRY, CDR2 SYGVKD. CDR3 length equals 15 residues. The CDR3 sequence: CAISESPGQGGGYTF. CDR3 nucleotide sequence: TGTGCCATCAGTGAGTCCCCGGGACAGGGTGGTGGCTACACCTTC.